The 19 T cell receptor beta chains listed next were all sequenced from one sample in a study of blood T cell repertoires in COVID-19. Some clones are missing from TCRdb's copy, which holds only in-frame ones; the method was immunoSEQ multiplex PCR. The sample includes around 140,000 clones, about 87% of them seen just once. Sequencing input: peripheral blood. Receptors were obtained from a man between 60 and 75 years old with active or convalescent COVID-19.

The V call is TRBV18, the J call TRBJ2-6; 7 nucleotides align to TRBD1. With V trimmed by 3 bases and J by 0 bases, 11 bases remained unmatched. Per germline, CDR1 KGHSH and CDR2 LQKENI. There are 19 residues in the CDR3. CDR3 sequence: CASSPLTGSFLSGANVLTF. The CDR3 DNA is TGTGCCAGCTCACCTTTGACAGGGAGTTTCCTCTCTGGGGCCAACGTCCTGACTTTC.

The chain links TRBV2 to TRBJ2-2, with 10 bases fitting TRBD1. V shed 9 bases and J 6 bases; nucleotides not matched to a gene: 10. The CDR3 loop spans 15 amino acids. CDR1 is SNHLY, CDR2 FYNNEI, per germline. The CDR3 DNA is TGTGCCAGTCAGCCGACAGGGGGCTCGGCCGGGGAGCTGTTTTTT. Its protein is CASQPTGGSAGELFF.

V gene TRBV9 combines with J gene TRBJ2-1, with 16 nucleotides matching TRBD2. Germline V gives CDR1 SGDLS, CDR2 YYNGEE. CDR3 size: 21 residues. Trimming removed 0 bases from V and 1 base from J; junction bases left unmatched: 10. CDR3 protein: CASSVEHGGTSGRGSYNEQFF. CDR3 DNA sequence: TGTGCCAGCAGCGTAGAGCACGGTGGGACTAGCGGGAGGGGGTCCTACAATGAGCAGTTCTTC.

V gene TRBV5-5 combines with J gene TRBJ2-3, with D possibly matching TRBD1 (5 bases). Germline V lookup: CDR1 SGHKS, CDR2 YYEKEE (reference sequence). The CDR3 consists of 14 residues. Deletions cut 0 bases from V and 0 bases from J, with 5 bases between. This chain's CDR3 is CASSLDRSTDTQYF. In DNA, the CDR3 is TGTGCCAGCAGCTTGGACAGGAGCACAGATACGCAGTATTTT.

The V call is TRBV7-8, the J call TRBJ2-7; D is unresolved. V was clipped by 5 bases and J by 4 bases, with 9 bases between them. The CDR3 sequence is 12 residues long. CDR1 and CDR2 (germline): SGHVS, FQNEAQ. DNA of the CDR3: TGTGCCAGCAGCCTCCAGTTTTACGAGCAGTACTTC. Translated, it gives CASSLQFYEQYF.

The V call is TRBV28, the J call TRBJ2-7, with D possibly TRBD1 on 7 matching bases. The CDR3 covers 13 residues. The germline gives CDR1 MDHEN, CDR2 SYDVKM. The germline V and J ends were trimmed by 7 bases and 5 bases, with 15 bases remaining between them. CDR3 DNA: TGTGCCAGCATCGGAGGGGGCGCCGACGAGCAGTACTTC. As protein: CASIGGGADEQYF. The full variable domain, in which reference TRBV28 and TRBJ2-7 provide the parts outside the CDR3, is DVKVTQSSRYLVKRTGEKVFLECVQDMDHENMFWYRQDPGLGLRLIYFSYDVKMKEKGDIPEGYSVSREKKERFSLILESASTNQTSMYLCASIGGGADEQYFGPGTRLTVT.

This chain uses TRBV5-1 with TRBJ1-4; 10 bases are a match to TRBD1. CDR3 length equals 17 residues. V shed 4 bases, J shed 4 bases, and the junction held 10 bases outside the gene matches. Germline CDR1 reads SGHRS; CDR2 reads YFSETQ. CDR3 in DNA: TGCGCCAGCAGCCTTAAGGGACAGGGGAGACATAATGAAAAACTGTTTTTT. This codes for CASSLKGQGRHNEKLFF.

The V call is TRBV2, the J call TRBJ1-1; D gene uncertain. CDR3 length equals 13 residues. V gave up 2 bases and J gave up 0 bases, with 4 bases separating them. CDR1 is SNHLY, CDR2 FYNNEI, per germline. CDR3 nucleotide sequence: TGTGCCAGCAGTGAATTAATGAACACTGAAGCTTTCTTT. Amino acid sequence: CASSELMNTEAFF. The full variable domain, with the rest looked up from reference TRBV2 and TRBJ1-1, is EPEVTQTPSHQVTQMGQEVILRCVPISNHLYFYWYRQILGQKVEFLVSFYNNEISEKSEIFDDQFSVERPDGSNFTLKIRSTKLEDSAMYFCASSELMNTEAFFGQGTRLTVV.

The chain links TRBV13 to TRBJ1-4; the D gene is possibly TRBD1 (5 bases). Germline V gene sequence: CDR1 PRHDT, CDR2 FYEKMQ (reference sequence). The length of the CDR3 is 14 residues. With 5 bases removed from V and 8 bases from J, the gap between germline ends came to 15 bases. The CDR3 DNA follows: TGTGCCAGCAGCGTCGGGGGTTCCAGGGAAAAACTGTTTTTT. Amino acids: CASSVGGSREKLFF.

The genes are TRBV29-1 and TRBJ2-7; 8 bases are a match to TRBD2. J gave up 4 bases and V 5 bases, and 10 bases lay outside the gene matches. The CDR3 is 14 amino acids. Germline CDR1 is SQVTM and CDR2 is ANQGSEA. In DNA, the CDR3 is TGCAGCGTTTTCAGCAGCGGGAGTAGTTACGAGCAGTACTTC. Encoded protein: CSVFSSGSSYEQYF.

This clone has a handful of counts. The V gene is TRBV4-1, the J gene TRBJ1-5; 7 bases align to TRBD1. Germline lookup yields CDR1 MGHRA and CDR2 YSYEKL. J was trimmed by 3 bases and V by 0 bases; bases with no gene match: 5. This CDR3 spans 16 amino acids. The CDR3 DNA is TGCGCCAGCAGCCAAGATTGGGACAGCCCCAATCAGCCCCAGCATTTT. Its protein product is CASSQDWDSPNQPQHF.

The rearrangement uses TRBV6-5 and TRBJ2-7; the D gene is possibly TRBD2 (5 bases). Germline lookup yields CDR1 MNHEY and CDR2 SVGAGI. The CDR3 is made up of 13 amino acids. V gave up 6 bases and J gave up 3 bases, with 12 bases separating them. The CDR3 DNA reads as TGTGCCAGCAGCCCCGTCGGAGGCTACGAGCAGTACTTC. It yields the protein CASSPVGGYEQYF.

In its sample, this clone was seen once. The rearrangement uses TRBV30 and TRBJ1-5; D not resolved. Trimming took 0 bases from V and 6 from J, leaving 12 bases between them. The CDR3 has 14 amino acids. Germline V gene sequence: CDR1 GTSNPN, CDR2 SVGIG (reference sequence). This CDR3 is CAWSVQSGGQPQHF. Written as DNA, the CDR3 is TGTGCCTGGAGTGTACAGTCAGGTGGTCAGCCCCAGCATTTT.

The chain employs TRBV30 and TRBJ1-2; D is uncertain. Germline values: CDR1 GTSNPN, CDR2 SVGIG (reference sequence). V was cut by 3 bases and J by 3 bases, with 11 bases left in between. CDR3 length: 13 residues. DNA of the CDR3: TGTGCCTGGAGGACAAAACCCCACTATGGCTACACCTTC. Translated: CAWRTKPHYGYTF.

The rearrangement links TRBV28 to TRBJ1-2; 10 nucleotides line up with TRBD1. The CDR3 runs 16 residues. V shed 5 bases, J shed 4 bases, and the junction held 10 bases outside the gene matches. The germline CDR1 and CDR2 sequences are MDHEN and SYDVKM. CDR3 bases: TGTGCCAGCAGTCAAAGCCGGACAGGGGGTAGCTATGGCTACACCTTC. It codes for CASSQSRTGGSYGYTF.

V and J are TRBV6-5 and TRBJ1-2, with 7 bases aligning to TRBD1. The germline V gene encodes CDR1 MNHEY and CDR2 SVGAGI. The CDR3 runs to 12 residues. V dropped 8 bases and J dropped 7; count of bases not matched to a gene: 7. The CDR3: CASGDRESGYTF. The CDR3 region has the DNA TGTGCCAGCGGCGACAGGGAGAGTGGCTACACCTTC.

The V gene is TRBV6-5, the J gene TRBJ2-6; perhaps TRBD2 as D (7 bases). V was pared by 7 bases and J by 2 bases, with 12 bases between. Germline-derived CDR1 and CDR2 are MNHEY and SVGAGI. The CDR3 extends over 15 amino acids. The chain's CDR3 is CASKGEGAGANVLTF. As DNA, the CDR3 is TGTGCCAGCAAAGGGGAGGGGGCTGGGGCCAACGTCCTGACTTTC.

DNA of the CDR3: TGTGCCAGCAGCTTGGTGGTTAGCGAACACACAGATACGCAGTATTTT. Protein product: CASSLVVSEHTDTQYF. The rearrangement uses TRBV5-6 and TRBJ2-3, with D maybe TRBD2 (5 bases). The germline gives CDR1 SGHDT, CDR2 YYEEEE. The CDR3 runs 16 residues. The V and J ends lost 0 bases and 2 bases respectively, with 13 bases between them.

The chain employs TRBV3-1 (or the pseudogene TRBV3-2) and TRBJ1-1; D gene ambiguous. The germline CDR1 and CDR2 sequences are LGHDT and YNNKEL (reference sequence). Trimming left V 2 bases short and J 5 bases short, with 15 bases between. The length of the CDR3 is 15 residues. CDR3 coding DNA: TGTGCCAGCAGCCAACGCGGAGGTAGGCGTACTGAAGCTTTCTTT. As protein: CASSQRGGRRTEAFF.